These 16 T cell receptor beta chains were sequenced from one sample in a study of post-analysis software for immune sequencing data. The antigens these receptors bind are not known. Prepared libraries of TCR beta cDNA carried unique molecular identifiers. TCRdb passed the PCR reads through MiXCR, listing each CDR3 protein once. The data hold some 190,000 distinct CDR3 sequences, with over 25% observed a single time. Whole-study results and caveats: In patients, five or six TRBV segments were more frequent than in controls, with TRBV5-6, TRBV5-1 and TRBV20-1 among them.

The sample was blood. These receptors all come from a girl aged 2 to 17 with multiple sclerosis.

The genes are TRBV20-1 and TRBJ2-1, with 14 nucleotides matching TRBD2. The ends lost 4 bases at V and 3 bases at J; junction bases unmatched: 5. The CDR3 has 16 amino acids. Germline V CDR1 and CDR2: DFQATT, SNEGSKA (reference sequence). Written as DNA, the CDR3 is TGCAGTGCTACGGGACTAGCGGGAGAGCACTACAATGAGCAGTTCTTC. This translates into CSATGLAGEHYNEQFF.

Regarding this clonotype: This sequence may be a read error, since a much larger clone differs from it by one base. The chain uses TRBV5-1 and TRBJ2-7, with 8 bases that match TRBD2. The CDR3 has 13 amino acids. CDR1 and CDR2 (germline): SGHRS, YFSETQ. V dropped 7 bases and J dropped 4; count of bases not matched to a gene: 7. The CDR3 sequence: CASGEGGRYEQYF. The CDR3 coding sequence is TGCGCCAGCGGCGAGGGCGGGAGGTACGAGCAGTACTTC. The full variable domain, rest sourced from reference TRBV5-1 and TRBJ2-7, is KAGVTQTPRYLIKTRGQQVTLSCSPISGHRSVSWYQQTPGQGLQFLFEYFSETQRNKGNFPGRFSGRQFSNSRSEMNVSTLELGDSALYLCASGEGGRYEQYFGPGTRLTVT.

V usage is TRBV5-1 and J usage is TRBJ2-5, with TRBD1 matching over 8 bases. Germline V lookup: CDR1 SGHRS, CDR2 YFSETQ. CDR3 length equals 14 residues. V lost 4 bases and J lost 2; bases outside the gene matches: 4. The CDR3 sequence is CASSLGDRQETQYF. As DNA, the CDR3 is TGCGCCAGCAGCCTTGGGGACAGGCAAGAGACCCAGTACTTC.

This clonotype showed up just a few times. Given a much more abundant clone one base away, this may be a read error. The chain is built from TRBV7-2 and TRBJ2-1, with D maybe TRBD1 (6 bases). The J call may be incorrect, as the DNA end agrees better with TRBJ2-7. The CDR3 spans 15 residues. From germline, CDR1 is SGHTA and CDR2 FQGNSA. The CDR3 coding sequence is TGTGCCAGCAGCTCATACAGGGAGCCCTACAATGAGCAGTACTTC. It yields the protein CASSSYREPYNEQYF.

Worth noting for this clonotype: This sequence may be a read error, since a much larger clone differs from it by one base. The gene calls are TRBV7-2 and TRBJ1-2, with D uncertain. The length of the CDR3 is 15 residues. Germline CDR1 SGHTA, CDR2 FQGNSA. CDR3 loop: CASGLGSQSAVGYTF. The CDR3 bases are TGTGCCAGCGGCTTAGGTTCGCAGAGCGCCGTTGGCTACACCTTC.

The genes are TRBV2 and TRBJ2-1, with 8 bases matching TRBD2. The germline gives CDR1 SNHLY, CDR2 FYNNEI. The length of the CDR3 is 15 residues. Unmatched junction bases numbered 7, after V lost 4 bases and J lost 5 bases. The chain's CDR3 is CASSGERGPHNEQFF. The CDR3 DNA reads as TGTGCCAGCAGTGGGGAGCGGGGGCCTCACAATGAGCAGTTCTTC.

J is TRBJ1-1 and V is TRBV29-1; no definite D call. Trimming cost V 2 bases and J 6 bases, with 19 bases left between them. The CDR3 contains 15 residues. CDR1 SQVTM and CDR2 ANQGSEA come from the germline V gene. CDR3 protein: CSVEPSSFWASEAFF. As DNA, the CDR3 is TGCAGCGTTGAACCATCTTCGTTCTGGGCTTCTGAAGCTTTCTTT.

This clonotype appeared a single time. The rearrangement links TRBV10-1 to TRBJ2-4, with 7 nucleotides matching TRBD1. The CDR3 loop spans 14 amino acids. Trimming cost V 0 bases and J 13 bases; bases outside gene matches: 9. Germline loops: CDR1 WNHNN, CDR2 SYGVQD (reference sequence). CDR3 in amino acids: CASSESGQPRGQYF. The CDR3 nucleotides read TGCGCCAGCAGTGAGTCGGGACAGCCCAGAGGGCAGTACTTC.

In the case of this clonotype: This may be a read error, as it is one base from a much larger clone. J is TRBJ2-3 and V is TRBV2; 7 bases map to TRBD1. CDR1 and CDR2 (germline): SNHLY, FYNNEI. The CDR3 loop spans 15 amino acids. V shed 3 bases and J 3 bases; nucleotides not matched to a gene: 6. CDR3 amino acids: CASSERGQITDTQYF. The DNA for the CDR3 is TGTGCCAGCAGTGAGAGGGGACAGATAACAGATACGCAGTATTTT. Variable domain in full (rest from reference TRBV2 and TRBJ2-3): EPEVTQTPSHQVTQMGQEVILRCVPISNHLYFYWYRQILGQKVEFLVSFYNNEISEKSEIFDDQFSVERPDGSNFTLKIRSTKLEDSAMYFCASSERGQITDTQYFGPGTRLTVL.

The chain links TRBV7-9 to TRBJ2-1, with 9 nucleotides matching TRBD2. This CDR3 region has 13 residues. V was pared by 4 bases and J by 7 bases, with 2 bases of the junction left unmatched. Germline CDR1 reads SEHNR; CDR2 reads FQNEAQ (reference sequence). CDR3 sequence: CASSSSGGNEQFF. CDR3 DNA sequence: TGTGCCAGCAGCTCGAGCGGGGGGAATGAGCAGTTCTTC.

The rearrangement joins TRBV5-1 to TRBJ2-2, with 12 bases fitting TRBD2. Germline values: CDR1 SGHRS, CDR2 YFSETQ. CDR3 length equals 17 residues. J was trimmed by 4 bases and V by 1 base; bases with no gene match: 5. The CDR3 sequence: CASSLTLAGGPTGELFF. CDR3 DNA sequence: TGCGCCAGCAGCTTGACCCTAGCGGGAGGGCCCACCGGGGAGCTGTTTTTT.

This clonotype showed up many times. The genes are TRBV4-1 and TRBJ2-5; 9 bases match TRBD2. The trim removed 0 bases at V and 4 bases at J, leaving 9 bases unmatched. Germline-derived CDR1 and CDR2 are MGHRA and YSYEKL. The CDR3 is 17 residues long. The CDR3 DNA reads as TGCGCCAGCAGCCAAGATTCGACTAGCGGAAGAGGAGAGACCCAGTACTTC. It specifies CASSQDSTSGRGETQYF.

The chain carries TRBV5-1 and TRBJ1-1; D not certain. CDR3 size: 15 residues. The V end lost 3 bases, the J end lost 5 bases, and 17 bases lay between the germline ends. From germline, CDR1 is SGHRS and CDR2 YFSETQ. The CDR3 DNA is TGCGCCAGCAGCTCCTACTGGGGATTAAAAACTGAAGCTTTCTTT. This gives the protein CASSSYWGLKTEAFF.

The chain uses TRBV2 and TRBJ2-1, with D maybe TRBD1 (7 bases). The germline V and J ends were trimmed by 6 bases and 12 bases, with 18 bases remaining between them. The CDR3 has 13 amino acids. Germline CDR1 reads SNHLY; CDR2 reads FYNNEI. DNA for the CDR3: TGTGCCAGCAGCGCCTCAGGGGGGCCGGGGCAGTTCTTC. It codes for CASSASGGPGQFF.

About this clonotype: A read error may explain this, as a much larger clone is one base away. This sequence joins TRBV29-1 and TRBJ2-3; 10 bases agree with TRBD2. The CDR3 totals 16 residues. Germline V gene data show CDR1 as SQVTM and CDR2 as ANQGSEA. This chain's CDR3 is CGVAGTSDSYTDTQYF. The CDR3 DNA reads TGCGGCGTGGCCGGGACTAGCGATTCTTACACAGATACGCAGTATTTT.

The V call is TRBV11-3, the J call TRBJ2-5; TRBD2 aligns across 10 bases. CDR3 size: 14 residues. V lost 5 bases and J lost 3; bases outside the gene matches: 3. Germline V lookup: CDR1 SGHNT, CDR2 YENEEA. The CDR3, as DNA: TGTGCCAGCAGCAAAGCGGGAGGGGAAGAGACCCAGTACTTC. Translating gives CASSKAGGEETQYF. The variable domain in full, completed from reference TRBV11-3 and TRBJ2-5, reads EAGVVQSPRYKIIEKKQPVAFWCNPISGHNTLYWYLQNLGQGPELLIRYENEEAVDDSQLPKDRFSAERLKGVDSTLKIQPAELGDSAVYLCASSKAGGEETQYFGPGTRLLVL.